These 2 T cell receptor beta chains were all obtained from the same sample, sequenced in a study of blood T cell repertoires in COVID-19. Assay: immunoSEQ multiplex PCR; the TCRdb copy retains only in-frame clones and omits some. Here the sample spans approximately 93,000 clones, approximately 74% being singletons. The sample consisted of peripheral blood. These TCRs come from a man between 65 and 79 years old with COVID-19, enrolled during active disease.

The chain links TRBV5-6 to TRBJ2-3, with 8 nucleotides matching TRBD2. Germline trimming cut 6 bases from V and 9 bases from J; bases unmatched to any gene: 12. The germline V gene has CDR1 SGHDT and CDR2 YYEEEE. The CDR3 length is 14 residues. The CDR3 here is CASTLGASGRTQYF. The CDR3 DNA reads TGTGCCAGCACCCTGGGGGCTAGCGGGCGGACGCAGTATTTT.

This clone has only one observation. The chain uses TRBV28 and TRBJ2-1, with 11 nucleotides matching TRBD1. Per germline, CDR1 MDHEN and CDR2 SYDVKM. The CDR3 extends over 15 amino acids. With 3 bases clipped from V and 9 bases from J, the junction kept 7 bases outside the gene matches. CDR3 DNA: TGTGCCAGCAGTTTTCTCGGACAGGGGGCGATTGAGCAGTTCTTC. Translation gives CASSFLGQGAIEQFF.